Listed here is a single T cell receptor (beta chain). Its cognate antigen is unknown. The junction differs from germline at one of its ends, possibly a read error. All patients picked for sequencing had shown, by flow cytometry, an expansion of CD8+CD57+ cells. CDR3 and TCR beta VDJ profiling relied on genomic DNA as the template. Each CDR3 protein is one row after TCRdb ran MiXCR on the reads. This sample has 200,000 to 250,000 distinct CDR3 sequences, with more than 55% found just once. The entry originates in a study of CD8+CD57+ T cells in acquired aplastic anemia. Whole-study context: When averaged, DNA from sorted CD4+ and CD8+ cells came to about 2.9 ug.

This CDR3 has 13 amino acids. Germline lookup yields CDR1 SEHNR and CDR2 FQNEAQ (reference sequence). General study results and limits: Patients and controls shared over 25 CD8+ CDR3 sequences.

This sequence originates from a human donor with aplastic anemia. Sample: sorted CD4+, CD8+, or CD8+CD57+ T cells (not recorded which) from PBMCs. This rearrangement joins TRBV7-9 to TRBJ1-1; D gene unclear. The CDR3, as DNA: TGTGCTAGCAGCTTATCGTGGAACACTGAAGCTTTCTTT. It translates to CASSLSWNTEAFF. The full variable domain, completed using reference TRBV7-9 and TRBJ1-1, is DTGVSQNPRHKITKRGQNVTFRCDPISEHNRLYWYRQTLGQGPEFLTYFQNEAQLEKSRLLSDRFSAERPKGSFSTLEIQRTEQGDSAMYLCASSLSWNTEAFFGQGTRLTVV.